This section outlines one TCR beta chain sequence together with its context. Each subset's genomic DNA was split evenly across several immunoSEQ plates. In the original workflow: Owing to the provision of junction-only sequences devoid of quality scores by immunoSEQ, filtering differed. The protocol was immunoSEQ multiplex PCR, while the TCRdb copy is restricted to in-frame clones and leaves out a portion. V and J calls and clone size come straight from that table; D and trimming were deduced from the DNA. The sample consists of roughly 1,500,000 clones, about 98.5% of them appearing once. The sample originates from a study of shared clonotypes between healthy human individuals. The CDR3 has 14 residues. The V end was cut by 3 bases, the J end by 3 bases, with 9 bases between. CDR1 is SGHTA, CDR2 FQGNSA, per germline. None of the donors, who were healthy HIV-negative adults, had recently had acute infections or vaccinations.

The sequence was obtained from a man aged 30 to 45 in good health. The specimen was naive CD4+ T cells sorted from blood. Subset of the sample: CD45RA+ positively selected. The J gene is TRBJ1-5, the V gene TRBV7-2; perhaps TRBD1 as D (6 bases). CDR3 sequence: CASSLDRFNQPQHF. Written as DNA, the CDR3 is TGTGCCAGCAGCTTGGACAGATTCAATCAGCCCCAGCATTTT.